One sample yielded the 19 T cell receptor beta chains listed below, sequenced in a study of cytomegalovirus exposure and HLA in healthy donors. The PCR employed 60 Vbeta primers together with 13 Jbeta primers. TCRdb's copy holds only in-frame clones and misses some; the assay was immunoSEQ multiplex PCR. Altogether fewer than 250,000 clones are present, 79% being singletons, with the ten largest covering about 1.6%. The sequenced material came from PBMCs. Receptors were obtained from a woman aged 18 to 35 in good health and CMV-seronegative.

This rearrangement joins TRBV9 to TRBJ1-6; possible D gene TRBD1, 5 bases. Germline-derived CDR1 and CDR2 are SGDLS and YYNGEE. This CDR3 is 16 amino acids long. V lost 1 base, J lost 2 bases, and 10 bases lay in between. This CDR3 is CASSVLRVAYNSPLHF. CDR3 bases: TGTGCCAGCAGCGTACTCAGGGTCGCCTATAATTCACCCCTCCACTTT.

In DNA form, the CDR3 reads TGTGCCAGCAGCCAGACAGGGTACGAAGAGACCCAGTACTTC. It yields the protein CASSQTGYEETQYF. The genes are TRBV7-6 and TRBJ2-5; 7 bases line up with TRBD1. This CDR3 is 14 amino acids long. The V gene end was trimmed by 5 bases and the J gene end by 3 bases; junction bases not matched to a gene: 6. The germline CDR1 and CDR2 sequences are SGHVS and FNYEAQ.

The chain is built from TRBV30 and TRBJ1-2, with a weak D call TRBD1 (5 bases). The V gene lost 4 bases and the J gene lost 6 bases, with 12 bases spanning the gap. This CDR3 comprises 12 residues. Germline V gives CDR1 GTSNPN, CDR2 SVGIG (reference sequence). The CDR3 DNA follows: TGTGCCTGGACGGAGCAGGGAAATGGCTACACCTTC. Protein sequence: CAWTEQGNGYTF.

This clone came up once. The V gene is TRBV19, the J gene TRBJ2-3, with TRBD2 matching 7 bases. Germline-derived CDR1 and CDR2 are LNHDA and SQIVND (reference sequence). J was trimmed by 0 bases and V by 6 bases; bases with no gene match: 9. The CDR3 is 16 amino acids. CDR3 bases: TGTGCCAGTAGCACGTTTCTAGCGGTCAGCACAGATACGCAGTATTTT. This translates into CASSTFLAVSTDTQYF. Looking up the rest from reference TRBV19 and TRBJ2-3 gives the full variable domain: DGGITQSPKYLFRKEGQNVTLSCEQNLNHDAMYWYRQDPGQGLRLIYYSQIVNDFQKGDIAEGYSVSREKKESFPLTVTSAQKNPTAFYLCASSTFLAVSTDTQYFGPGTRLTVL.

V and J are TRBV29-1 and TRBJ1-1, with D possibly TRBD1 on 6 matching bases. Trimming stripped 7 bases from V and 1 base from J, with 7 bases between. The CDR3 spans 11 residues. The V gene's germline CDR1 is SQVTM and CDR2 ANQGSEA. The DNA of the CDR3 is TGCAGCGCCAGGGGGAACACTGAAGCTTTCTTT. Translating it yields CSARGNTEAFF.

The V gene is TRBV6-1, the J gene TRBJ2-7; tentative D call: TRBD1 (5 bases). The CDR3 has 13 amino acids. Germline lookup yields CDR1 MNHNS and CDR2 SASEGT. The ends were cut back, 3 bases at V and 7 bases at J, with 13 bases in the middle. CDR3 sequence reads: CASSDSGPREQYF. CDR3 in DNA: TGTGCCAGCAGTGACTCAGGGCCGAGGGAGCAGTACTTC.

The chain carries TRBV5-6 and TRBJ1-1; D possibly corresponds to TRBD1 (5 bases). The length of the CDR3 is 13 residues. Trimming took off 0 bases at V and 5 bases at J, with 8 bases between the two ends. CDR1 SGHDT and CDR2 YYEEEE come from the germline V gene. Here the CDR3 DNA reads TGTGCCAGCAGCTTGGGGGGGAGGACTGAAGCTTTCTTT. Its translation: CASSLGGRTEAFF.

CDR3 region: CASSQDYSHNEKLFF. The CDR3 DNA is TGCGCCAGCAGCCAAGATTACAGTCACAATGAAAAACTGTTTTTT. This sequence joins TRBV4-3 and TRBJ1-4, with D unclear. The germline CDR1 and CDR2 sequences are LGHNA and YSLEER. CDR3 length: 15 residues. V shed 0 bases and J shed 5 bases, with 10 bases lying between them.

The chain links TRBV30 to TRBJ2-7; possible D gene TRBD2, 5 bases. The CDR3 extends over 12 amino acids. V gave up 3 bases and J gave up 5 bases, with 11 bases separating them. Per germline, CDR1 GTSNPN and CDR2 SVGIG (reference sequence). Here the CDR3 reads CAWRYSGNEQYF. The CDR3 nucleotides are TGTGCCTGGAGATATTCCGGGAACGAGCAGTACTTC.

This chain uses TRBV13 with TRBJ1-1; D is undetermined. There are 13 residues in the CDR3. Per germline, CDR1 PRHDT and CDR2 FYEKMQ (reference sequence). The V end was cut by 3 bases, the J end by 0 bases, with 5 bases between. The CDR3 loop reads CASSLNMNTEAFF. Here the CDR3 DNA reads TGTGCCAGCAGCTTGAACATGAACACTGAAGCTTTCTTT. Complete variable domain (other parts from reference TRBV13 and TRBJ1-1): AAGVIQSPRHLIKEKRETATLKCYPIPRHDTVYWYQQGPGQDPQFLISFYEKMQSDKGSIPDRFSAQQFSDYHSELNMSSLELGDSALYFCASSLNMNTEAFFGQGTRLTVV.

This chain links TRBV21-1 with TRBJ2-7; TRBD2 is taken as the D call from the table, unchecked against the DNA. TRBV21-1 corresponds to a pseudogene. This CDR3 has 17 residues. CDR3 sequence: CASSKFYKTGGTHEQYF. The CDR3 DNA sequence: TGTGCCAGCAGCAAATTTTACAAGACGGGGGGGACCCACGAGCAGTACTTC.

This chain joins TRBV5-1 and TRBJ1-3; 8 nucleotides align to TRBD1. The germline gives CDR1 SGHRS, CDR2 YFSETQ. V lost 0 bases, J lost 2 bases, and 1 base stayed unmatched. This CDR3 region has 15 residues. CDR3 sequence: CASSLEGQAGNTIYF. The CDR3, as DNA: TGCGCCAGCAGCTTGGAGGGACAGGCTGGAAACACCATATATTTT.

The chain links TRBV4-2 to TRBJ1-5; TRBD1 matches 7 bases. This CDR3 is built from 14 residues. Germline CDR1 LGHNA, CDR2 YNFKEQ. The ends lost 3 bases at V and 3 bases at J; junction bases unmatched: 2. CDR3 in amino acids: CASSQDRLNQPQHF. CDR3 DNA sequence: TGTGCCAGCAGCCAGGACAGGCTCAATCAGCCCCAGCATTTT.

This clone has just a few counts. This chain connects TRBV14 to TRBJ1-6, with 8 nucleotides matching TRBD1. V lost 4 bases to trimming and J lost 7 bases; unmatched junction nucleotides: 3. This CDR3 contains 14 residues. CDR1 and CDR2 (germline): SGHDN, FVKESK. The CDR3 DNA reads TGTGCCAGCAGCCTGACAGGGGTGAATTCACCCCTCCACTTT. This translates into CASSLTGVNSPLHF. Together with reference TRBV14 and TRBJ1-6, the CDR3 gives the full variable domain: EAGVTQFPSHSVIEKGQTVTLRCDPISGHDNLYWYRRVMGKEIKFLLHFVKESKQDESGMPNNRFLAERTGGTYSTLKVQPAELEDSGVYFCASSLTGVNSPLHFGNGTRLTVT.

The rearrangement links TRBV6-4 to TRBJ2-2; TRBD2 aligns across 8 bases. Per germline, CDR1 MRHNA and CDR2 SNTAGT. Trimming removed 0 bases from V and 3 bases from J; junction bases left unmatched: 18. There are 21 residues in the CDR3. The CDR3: CASSDSTGGGRSGGHTGELFF. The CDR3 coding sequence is TGTGCCAGCAGTGACTCTACGGGGGGAGGACGGAGCGGGGGCCACACCGGGGAGCTGTTTTTT.

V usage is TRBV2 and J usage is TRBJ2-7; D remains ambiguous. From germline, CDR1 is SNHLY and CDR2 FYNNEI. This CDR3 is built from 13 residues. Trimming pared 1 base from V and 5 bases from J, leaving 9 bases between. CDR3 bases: TGTGCCAGCAGTGAAGACCTGGGCCACGAGCAGTACTTC. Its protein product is CASSEDLGHEQYF.

The CDR3 spells CASSQVAGEGTDTQYF. The CDR3 DNA follows: TGTGCCAGCAGCCAAGTCGCCGGCGAGGGCACAGATACGCAGTATTTT. The chain joins TRBV4-2 to TRBJ2-3; D not certain. V gave up 1 base and J gave up 1 base, with 12 bases separating them. The CDR3 is 16 residues long. Germline V gene data show CDR1 as LGHNA and CDR2 as YNFKEQ.

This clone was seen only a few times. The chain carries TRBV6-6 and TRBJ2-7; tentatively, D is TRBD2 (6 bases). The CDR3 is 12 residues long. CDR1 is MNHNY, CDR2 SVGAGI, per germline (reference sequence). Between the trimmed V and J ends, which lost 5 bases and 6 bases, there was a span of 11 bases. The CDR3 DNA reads TGTGCCAGCAGTCCGCCCGGGGGCGAGCAGTACTTC. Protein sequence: CASSPPGGEQYF.

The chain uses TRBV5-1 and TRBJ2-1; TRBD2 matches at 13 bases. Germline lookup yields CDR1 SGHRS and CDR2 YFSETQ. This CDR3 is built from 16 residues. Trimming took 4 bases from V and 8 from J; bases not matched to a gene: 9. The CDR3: CASSLLAGGPRDEQFF. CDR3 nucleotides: TGCGCCAGCAGCCTACTAGCGGGAGGGCCTAGGGATGAGCAGTTCTTC.